This T cell receptor beta chain was retrieved from a study of blood T cell repertoires in COVID-19. The CDR3 sequence is 21 residues long. V gave up 0 bases and J gave up 7 bases; unmatched junction bases: 22. Germline V gene sequence: CDR1 SGDLS, CDR2 YYNGEE. The data were produced by immunoSEQ multiplex PCR, yet TCRdb's version contains in-frame clones alone and is incomplete. This table holds about 150,000 clones, over 70% found once. The rearrangement links TRBV9 to TRBJ2-1, with 10 bases that match TRBD1. Sequenced input: peripheral blood. This TCR was sampled from a man older than 75 with acute or convalescent COVID-19. The CDR3 reads CASSVGFIGLIGQGDVNEQFF. The DNA of the CDR3 is TGTGCCAGCAGCGTAGGCTTCATTGGGCTTATAGGACAGGGGGATGTTAATGAGCAGTTCTTC.